A single sample is the source of the 28 T cell receptor beta chains below, sequenced in a study of T cell responses to AZD1222 COVID-19 vaccine (dated by TCRdb to 2020 to 2022). The sample's time point, from its label and the paper: baseline before first vaccination. Libraries were constructed by the immunoSEQ multiplex PCR assay. This immuneACCESS table, as held by TCRdb, lists in-frame sequences with V and J called but not all clones. Of the missing ones, under half trace to an unresolved V gene in checked studies; the others have no known cause. The sample has more than 75,000 clones on record, 80% to 90% of them singletons. 7.5% of the sample is held by the ten biggest clonotypes. The material sequenced was peripheral blood, taken on day 0 of AZD1222 vaccination. Receptors were obtained from an adult in good health.

This rearrangement joins TRBV5-1 to TRBJ2-5; 16 nucleotides match TRBD2. Germline CDR1 SGHRS, CDR2 YFSETQ. The V gene end was trimmed by 3 bases and the J gene end by 5 bases; junction bases not matched to a gene: 1. The CDR3 is made up of 15 amino acids. CDR3 amino acids: CASSSGLAGGETQYF. For the CDR3, the DNA is TGCGCCAGCAGCTCGGGACTAGCGGGAGGGGAGACCCAGTACTTC.

This clone was recorded a few times. At the DNA level, this CDR3 is encoded by other sequences in the same sample as well. The rearrangement joins TRBV14 to TRBJ1-1; possibly TRBD1 for D (6 bases). The CDR3 runs 13 residues. The germline CDR1 and CDR2 sequences are SGHDN and FVKESK. The V end was cut by 2 bases, the J end by 5 bases, with 9 bases between. The CDR3 protein is CASSQTRGTEAFF. CDR3 DNA: TGTGCCAGCAGCCAAACTAGGGGGACTGAAGCTTTCTTT.

The CDR3, as DNA: TGTGCCAGCAGCCCTCGACAGGGCGCGCAGTATTTT. It is translated as CASSPRQGAQYF. The chain employs TRBV11-1 and TRBJ2-3; 7 positions agree with TRBD1. Germline lookup yields CDR1 SGHAT and CDR2 FQDESV (reference sequence). This CDR3 region has 12 residues. J gave up 10 bases and V 5 bases, and 6 bases lay outside the gene matches.

V is TRBV6-1 and J is TRBJ1-1; D unresolved. CDR3 length: 16 amino acids. In germline, CDR1 is MNHNS, CDR2 SASEGT. V was clipped by 1 base and J by 3 bases, with 15 bases between them. The CDR3 here is CASSEGGGGWYTEAFF. In nucleotides, the CDR3 is TGTGCCAGCAGTGAAGGGGGAGGAGGGTGGTACACTGAAGCTTTCTTT.

The V call is TRBV12-3 or TRBV12-4, the J call TRBJ2-7; no reliable D call. CDR3 length: 11 amino acids. V lost 3 bases, J lost 3 bases, and 3 bases lay in between. The CDR3 protein is CASSFLYEQYF. The CDR3 bases are TGTGCCAGCAGTTTTCTCTACGAGCAGTACTTC.

The CDR3 spells CASSLIGTGPPQDTQYF. CDR3 in DNA: TGTGCCAGCAGTTTAATAGGGACAGGGCCACCCCAAGATACGCAGTATTTT. The chain has TRBV28 and TRBJ2-3; 9 bases map to TRBD1. From germline, CDR1 is MDHEN and CDR2 SYDVKM. The CDR3 contains 17 residues. Trimming cost V 2 bases and J 5 bases; bases outside gene matches: 11. The full variable domain, completed using reference TRBV28 and TRBJ2-3, is DVKVTQSSRYLVKRTGEKVFLECVQDMDHENMFWYRQDPGLGLRLIYFSYDVKMKEKGDIPEGYSVSREKKERFSLILESASTNQTSMYLCASSLIGTGPPQDTQYFGPGTRLTVL.

This chain uses TRBV7-2 with TRBJ2-3; D gene uncertain. The V gene lost 3 bases and the J gene lost 6 bases, with 10 bases spanning the gap. CDR3 length: 13 amino acids. Per germline, CDR1 SGHTA and CDR2 FQGNSA. CDR3 sequence: CASSFNTGDTQYF. The CDR3 DNA reads TGTGCCAGCAGCTTTAATACCGGGGATACGCAGTATTTT. The complete variable domain, with remaining parts taken from reference TRBV7-2 and TRBJ2-3, reads GAGVSQSPSNKVTEKGKDVELRCDPISGHTALYWYRQSLGQGLEFLIYFQGNSAPDKSGLPSDRFSAERTGGSVSTLTIQRTQQEDSAVYLCASSFNTGDTQYFGPGTRLTVL.

The chain has TRBV28 and TRBJ1-4; D is ambiguous. The CDR3 spans 14 residues. Between the trimmed V and J ends, which lost 5 bases and 8 bases, there was a span of 15 bases. Germline lookup yields CDR1 MDHEN and CDR2 SYDVKM. The DNA of the CDR3 is TGTGCCAGCAGTACAGCCACCCCTGGGGAAAAACTGTTTTTT. This gives the protein CASSTATPGEKLFF.

The rearrangement uses TRBV5-1 and TRBJ2-5, with 10 positions matching TRBD2. Germline CDR1 is SGHRS and CDR2 is YFSETQ. CDR3 length: 14 amino acids. The CDR3 reads CASRTLAGEETQYF. CDR3 sequence (DNA): TGCGCGAGTAGAACCCTAGCGGGAGAAGAGACCCAGTACTTC.

This chain joins TRBV3-1 (or the pseudogene TRBV3-2) and TRBJ1-2, with TRBD1 as a possible D gene (5 bases). The germline V gene has CDR1 LGHDT and CDR2 YNNKEL (reference sequence). This CDR3 contains 14 residues. The ends were cut back, 3 bases at V and 8 bases at J, with 16 bases in the middle. The CDR3 is CASSHGGLNRGYTF. Written as DNA, the CDR3 is TGTGCCAGCAGCCACGGGGGGTTGAATCGAGGCTACACCTTC.

The CDR3 sequence is CATRDPSVSQETQYF. DNA of the CDR3: TGTGCCACCAGAGACCCTAGCGTCAGTCAAGAGACCCAGTACTTC. V is TRBV15 and J is TRBJ2-5; the D gene is possibly TRBD2 (6 bases). Trimming took off 6 bases at V and 2 bases at J, with 16 bases between the two ends. Looked up from germline, CDR1 is LNHNV and CDR2 is YYDKDF (reference sequence). The CDR3 is 15 amino acids. Drawing the rest from reference TRBV15 and TRBJ2-5, the complete variable domain is DAMVIQNPRYQVTQFGKPVTLSCSQTLNHNVMYWYQQKSSQAPKLLFHYYDKDFNNEADTPDNFQSRRPNTSFCFLDIRSPGLGDTAMYLCATRDPSVSQETQYFGPGTRLLVL.

The chain couples TRBV3-1 (or the pseudogene TRBV3-2) to TRBJ2-1; the D gene could be TRBD1 or TRBD2 (5 bases each). The CDR3 runs 15 residues. V was cut by 1 base and J by 2 bases, with 9 bases left in between. The germline CDR1 and CDR2 sequences are LGHDT and YNNKEL (reference sequence). The CDR3 reads CASSQGGGPYNEQFF. CDR3 nucleotides: TGTGCCAGCAGCCAAGGGGGCGGGCCCTACAATGAGCAGTTCTTC.

The V call is TRBV28, the J call TRBJ1-5, with D perhaps matching TRBD1 (6 bases). CDR3 length equals 14 residues. The V end lost 7 bases, the J end lost 6 bases, and 16 bases lay between the germline ends. Germline V gene data show CDR1 as MDHEN and CDR2 as SYDVKM. The CDR3 DNA sequence: TGTGCCAGCACCTCTCTGGGACAAAGTCAGCCCCAGCATTTT. It yields the protein CASTSLGQSQPQHF.

This clone is a singleton in its sample. V usage is TRBV7-6 and J usage is TRBJ1-5, with D unclear. This CDR3 spans 15 amino acids. Germline CDR1 and CDR2: SGHVS and FNYEAQ. V was pared by 1 base and J by 1 base, with 8 bases between. CDR3: CASSLVSGSNQPQHF. CDR3 DNA: TGTGCCAGCAGCTTAGTATCCGGGAGCAATCAGCCCCAGCATTTT.

The CDR3: CASTRRGDTGELFF. In DNA form, the CDR3 reads TGTGCCAGCACCCGTCGAGGGGACACCGGGGAGCTGTTTTTT. The V gene is TRBV7-9, the J gene TRBJ2-2; D is tentatively TRBD1 or TRBD2 (5 bases each). Trimming pared 7 bases from V and 3 bases from J, leaving 12 bases between. CDR1 and CDR2 (germline): SEHNR, FQNEAQ (reference sequence). CDR3 length: 14 residues.

This chain connects TRBV6-5 to TRBJ2-2, with unresolved D. Germline V lookup: CDR1 MNHEY, CDR2 SVGAGI. The CDR3 runs 14 residues. V was clipped by 10 bases and J by 2 bases, with 14 bases between them. The chain's CDR3 is CATQRKPNTGELFF. The CDR3 DNA follows: TGTGCCACCCAGAGGAAGCCTAACACCGGGGAGCTGTTTTTT.

V usage is TRBV11-3 and J usage is TRBJ2-5, with 11 bases lining up with TRBD2. There are 16 residues in the CDR3. The germline CDR1 and CDR2 sequences are SGHNT and YENEEA. J was trimmed by 2 bases and V by 5 bases; bases with no gene match: 7. This chain's CDR3 is CASSPVASGGQETQYF. CDR3 in DNA: TGTGCCAGCAGCCCAGTGGCTAGCGGGGGGCAAGAGACCCAGTACTTC.

The V gene is TRBV7-2, the J gene TRBJ2-7; possible D gene TRBD1, 5 bases. Trimming took off 1 base at V and 2 bases at J, with 9 bases between the two ends. This CDR3 contains 14 residues. Germline loops: CDR1 SGHTA, CDR2 FQGNSA. The CDR3 DNA reads TGTGCCAGCAGCTTAGGTCCAGGGACCTACGAGCAGTACTTC. Protein product: CASSLGPGTYEQYF.

The V gene is TRBV3-1 (or the pseudogene TRBV3-2), the J gene TRBJ1-2; D not resolved. This CDR3 spans 16 amino acids. The V gene lost 7 bases and the J gene lost 7 bases, with 25 bases spanning the gap. From germline, CDR1 is LGHDT and CDR2 YNNKEL (reference sequence). The CDR3 coding sequence is TGTGCCAGCAACCACGAGGGTGGTAGCAAGGGTTCTGGCTACACCTTC. This sequence encodes CASNHEGGSKGSGYTF.

This rearrangement joins TRBV5-1 to TRBJ1-1, with 9 bases identical to TRBD1. The CDR3 length is 15 residues. The germline V gene has CDR1 SGHRS and CDR2 YFSETQ. V shed 4 bases, J shed 4 bases, and the junction held 8 bases outside the gene matches. The CDR3 spells CASSGGQGGSTEAFF. CDR3 in DNA: TGCGCCAGCAGCGGGGGACAGGGAGGTTCCACTGAAGCTTTCTTT.

This clone was seen a handful of times. The chain joins TRBV19 to TRBJ2-7, with D possibly TRBD2 on 7 matching bases. CDR1 LNHDA and CDR2 SQIVND come from the germline V gene (reference sequence). Trimming removed 1 base at V and 6 bases at J, with 16 bases between. This CDR3 has 15 amino acids. The CDR3: CASSIGAGAFGEQYF. The CDR3 DNA is TGTGCCAGTAGTATAGGGGCGGGGGCCTTCGGCGAGCAGTACTTC.

In regard to this clone: This sample also contains other DNA sequences that code for the same CDR3. The chain has TRBV24-1 and TRBJ2-5; D may match TRBD1 or TRBD2 (5 bases each). The CDR3 spans 15 residues. Trimming left V 0 bases short and J 5 bases short, with 12 bases between. In germline, CDR1 is KGHDR, CDR2 SFDVKD. The CDR3 nucleotides read TGTGCCACCAGTGATTTGCAAGGGGCGGGTGAGACCCAGTACTTC. It yields the protein CATSDLQGAGETQYF.

The chain recombines TRBV6-5 with TRBJ2-7, with 12 bases matching TRBD1. The CDR3 spans 16 residues. The J segment lost 4 bases and the V segment lost 2 bases, leaving 6 bases of the junction unmatched. Germline V gene sequence: CDR1 MNHEY, CDR2 SVGAGI. CDR3 amino acids: CASSYRGQGAAYEQYF. Written as DNA, the CDR3 is TGTGCCAGCAGTTACCGGGGACAGGGGGCGGCGTACGAGCAGTACTTC.

The chain recombines TRBV7-9 with TRBJ1-2, with D uncertain. The ends were cut back, 1 base at V and 2 bases at J, with 8 bases in the middle. The length of the CDR3 is 14 residues. The V gene's germline CDR1 is SEHNR and CDR2 FQNEAQ (reference sequence). The CDR3 sequence: CASSLGPWNYGYTF. The CDR3 DNA follows: TGTGCCAGCAGCTTAGGACCGTGGAACTATGGCTACACCTTC.

This clone appeared a single time. The chain couples TRBV18 to TRBJ2-2; 9 positions agree with TRBD1. In germline, CDR1 is KGHSH, CDR2 LQKENI. This CDR3 region has 16 residues. Germline trimming cut 3 bases from V and 4 bases from J; bases unmatched to any gene: 6. The CDR3 bases are TGTGCCAGCTCACCGCCGGGACAGGGAATCACCGGGGAGCTGTTTTTT. It codes for CASSPPGQGITGELFF. The full variable domain, in which reference TRBV18 and TRBJ2-2 provide the parts outside the CDR3, is NAGVMQNPRHLVRRRGQEARLRCSPMKGHSHVYWYRQLPEEGLKFMVYLQKENIIDESGMPKERFSAEFPKEGPSILRIQQVVRGDSAAYFCASSPPGQGITGELFFGEGSRLTVL.

The V and J genes are TRBV4-1 and TRBJ2-5; 7 bases align to TRBD1. Germline V gives CDR1 MGHRA, CDR2 YSYEKL. This CDR3 is 19 amino acids long. Trimming at V came to 4 bases and at J to 3 bases, leaving 20 bases not matched to a gene. CDR3 protein: CASSPPFHIRDRIKETQYF. CDR3 nucleotides: TGCGCCAGCAGCCCGCCGTTTCATATCCGGGACAGAATTAAAGAGACCCAGTACTTC.

V and J are TRBV14 and TRBJ2-7; D perhaps matches TRBD1 (6 bases). Germline V gives CDR1 SGHDN, CDR2 FVKESK. This CDR3 is built from 18 residues. V was pared by 0 bases and J by 4 bases, with 22 bases between. CDR3 residues: CASSQDRIQGRWVYEQYF. CDR3 DNA: TGTGCCAGCAGCCAAGATCGGATTCAGGGGCGGTGGGTATACGAGCAGTACTTC. Full variable domain (rest looked up from reference TRBV14 and TRBJ2-7): EAGVTQFPSHSVIEKGQTVTLRCDPISGHDNLYWYRRVMGKEIKFLLHFVKESKQDESGMPNNRFLAERTGGTYSTLKVQPAELEDSGVYFCASSQDRIQGRWVYEQYFGPGTRLTVT.

The chain is built from TRBV25-1 and TRBJ1-4; the match to TRBD1 covers 9 bases. CDR1 is MGHDK, CDR2 SYGVNS, per germline. The CDR3 consists of 13 residues. Trimming at V came to 6 bases and at J to 8 bases, leaving 4 bases not matched to a gene. CDR3 sequence: CASRADRGEKLFF. Written as DNA, the CDR3 is TGTGCCAGCAGAGCCGACAGGGGGGAAAAACTGTTTTTT.